This T cell receptor (beta chain) derives from a study of cytomegalovirus exposure and HLA in healthy donors. Study-wide findings and caveats: Many donors shared some public TCRs, even though most TCR sequences were rare. Cytomegalovirus association was listed for about 180 TCR beta chains.

Germline CDR1 MDHEN, CDR2 SYDVKM. The CDR3 length is 12 residues. V was cut by 3 bases and J by 8 bases, with 9 bases left in between. Clones were read by immunoSEQ multiplex PCR, and TCRdb kept only the in-frame ones, dropping some. The sample has 200,000 to 250,000 clones, approximately 87% seen once. As for this clone: Its specificity is not known.

The genes are TRBV28 and TRBJ2-3; D might be TRBD2 (6 bases). The TCR originated in a man aged 18-30 years in good health and CMV-seronegative. The sequenced sample consisted of PBMCs. This CDR3 reads CASSFSGGTQYF. DNA for the CDR3: TGTGCCAGCAGTTTTAGCGGTGGTACGCAGTATTTT.